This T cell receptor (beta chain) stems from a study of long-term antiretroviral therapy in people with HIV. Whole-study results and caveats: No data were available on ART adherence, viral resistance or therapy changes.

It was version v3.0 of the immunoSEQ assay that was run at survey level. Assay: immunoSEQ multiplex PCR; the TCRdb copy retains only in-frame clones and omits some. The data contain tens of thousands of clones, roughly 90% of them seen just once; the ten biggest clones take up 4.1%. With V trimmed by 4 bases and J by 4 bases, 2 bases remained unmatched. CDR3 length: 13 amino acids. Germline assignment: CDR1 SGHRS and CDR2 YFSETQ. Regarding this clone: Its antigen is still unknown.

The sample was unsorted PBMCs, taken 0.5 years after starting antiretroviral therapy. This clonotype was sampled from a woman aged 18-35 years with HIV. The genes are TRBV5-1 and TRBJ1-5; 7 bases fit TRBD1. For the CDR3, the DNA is TGCGCCAGCAGCCAACAGGGGAATCAGCCCCAGCATTTT. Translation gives CASSQQGNQPQHF.